Each of the 23 T cell receptor beta chains below was sequenced from the same sample in a study of blood T cell repertoires in COVID-19. Here immunoSEQ multiplex PCR was the method, and the copy in TCRdb shows in-frame clones only, minus some. The profile covers roughly 250,000 clones, with roughly 86% appearing a single time and approximately 2% taken by the ten largest. The sample taken for sequencing was PBMCs or T cells enriched from blood (not recorded which). All receptors derive from a woman aged 45-65 years who had recovered from COVID-19.

This clone came up once. V is TRBV24-1 and J is TRBJ2-7; 8 positions agree with TRBD1. The CDR3 sequence is 14 residues long. Germline trimming cut 3 bases from V and 3 bases from J; bases unmatched to any gene: 3. Looked up from germline, CDR1 is KGHDR and CDR2 is SFDVKD. CDR3 sequence (DNA): TGTGCCACCAGTGATCAGGGGGCTGGCTACGAGCAGTACTTC. Its translation is CATSDQGAGYEQYF.

The rearrangement joins TRBV7-2 to TRBJ1-1, with 8 positions matching TRBD1. Losses at the gene ends were 5 bases for V and 2 bases for J; bases not matched to a gene: 7. The CDR3 runs to 15 residues. Germline V lookup: CDR1 SGHTA, CDR2 FQGNSA. The CDR3: CASSQGQARNTEAFF. The CDR3 DNA reads TGTGCCAGCAGCCAGGGACAGGCAAGAAACACTGAAGCTTTCTTT.

V gene TRBV19 combines with J gene TRBJ1-2, with D perhaps matching TRBD1 (6 bases). This CDR3 is 13 amino acids long. Germline V gene data show CDR1 as LNHDA and CDR2 as SQIVND (reference sequence). Trimming cost V 3 bases and J 1 base, with 6 bases left between them. CDR3 sequence reads: CASSMGHNYGYTF. Here the CDR3 DNA reads TGTGCCAGTAGTATGGGACATAACTATGGCTACACCTTC.

The chain has TRBV27 and TRBJ1-1; 8 nucleotides align to TRBD1. CDR1 is MNHEY and CDR2 is SMNVEV in the germline V gene (reference sequence). Trimming took 4 bases from V and 1 from J; bases not matched to a gene: 5. There are 15 residues in the CDR3. The CDR3 nucleotides are TGTGCCAGCAGTTCATGGGGACAGGCGAACACTGAAGCTTTCTTT. Its translation is CASSSWGQANTEAFF.

The J gene is TRBJ2-2, the V gene TRBV24-1, with D possibly being TRBD1 (5 bases). The V gene's germline CDR1 is KGHDR and CDR2 SFDVKD. The CDR3 length is 16 residues. V was trimmed by 4 bases and J by 7 bases, leaving 18 bases between them. This CDR3 is CATSDKGAGKGGELFF. The CDR3 DNA is TGTGCCACCAGTGACAAGGGCGCAGGGAAAGGCGGGGAGCTGTTTTTT.

This sequence joins TRBV20-1 and TRBJ1-5; D gene ambiguous. The V gene lost 5 bases and the J gene lost 1 base, with 3 bases spanning the gap. CDR3 length: 11 amino acids. CDR1 is DFQATT, CDR2 SNEGSKA, per germline (reference sequence). In DNA, the CDR3 is TGCAGTGCTCAGAGCAATCAGCCCCAGCATTTT. The encoded protein is CSAQSNQPQHF.

The rearrangement uses TRBV6-5 and TRBJ2-3, with D tentatively TRBD1 (6 bases). From germline, CDR1 is MNHEY and CDR2 SVGAGI. The CDR3 has 15 residues. With 4 bases removed from V and 5 bases from J, the gap between germline ends came to 16 bases. As DNA, the CDR3 is TGTGCCAGCAGTTTATCTAGGGGGTTTGGAGATACGCAGTATTTT. This sequence encodes CASSLSRGFGDTQYF.

A few counts support this clone. V usage is TRBV27 and J usage is TRBJ2-2; D remains unclear. The CDR3 consists of 15 residues. Germline CDR1 reads MNHEY; CDR2 reads SMNVEV (reference sequence). Deletions cut 5 bases from V and 5 bases from J, with 15 bases between. CDR3 nucleotide sequence: TGTGCCAGCAGTCCCCAGATGTGGGCTACCGGGGAGCTGTTTTTT. This gives the protein CASSPQMWATGELFF.

This sequence joins TRBV6-4 and TRBJ2-3; the D gene is possibly TRBD1 (7 bases). Germline V lookup: CDR1 MRHNA, CDR2 SNTAGT. This CDR3 region has 15 residues. V lost 5 bases, J lost 5 bases, and 17 bases lay in between. Here the CDR3 reads CASSILEGAEDTQYF. The CDR3 DNA sequence: TGTGCCAGCAGTATACTGGAGGGGGCTGAAGATACGCAGTATTTT.

The chain has TRBV11-2 and TRBJ2-1; D perhaps matches TRBD2 (6 bases). V dropped 2 bases and J dropped 0 bases, with 11 bases sitting between them. The CDR3 loop spans 16 amino acids. Looked up from germline, CDR1 is SGHAT and CDR2 is FQNNGV. The CDR3 bases are TGTGCCAGCAGCTTACGGCGGGGAAGCTCCTACAATGAGCAGTTCTTC. It is translated as CASSLRRGSSYNEQFF. The full variable domain, its missing parts supplied by reference TRBV11-2 and TRBJ2-1, is EAGVAQSPRYKIIEKRQSVAFWCNPISGHATLYWYQQILGQGPKLLIQFQNNGVVDDSQLPKDRFSAERLKGVDSTLKIQPAKLEDSAVYLCASSLRRGSSYNEQFFGPGTRLTVL.

This rearrangement joins TRBV6-5 to TRBJ1-6; D remains ambiguous. In germline, CDR1 is MNHEY, CDR2 SVGAGI. V shed 2 bases and J shed 6 bases, with 11 bases lying between them. This CDR3 contains 15 residues. Here the CDR3 reads CASSYEGRSNSPLHF. DNA for the CDR3: TGTGCCAGCAGTTACGAGGGTAGATCTAATTCACCCCTCCACTTT.

V gene TRBV3-1 (or the pseudogene TRBV3-2) combines with J gene TRBJ2-2, with TRBD1 identical over 10 bases. With V trimmed by 1 base and J by 0 bases, 14 bases remained unmatched. The CDR3 is made up of 21 amino acids. Germline CDR1 LGHDT, CDR2 YNNKEL (reference sequence). As DNA, the CDR3 is TGTGCCAGCAGCCAAGTACTCCGGGACAGGGGCCTCCACCCGAACACCGGGGAGCTGTTTTTT. Protein: CASSQVLRDRGLHPNTGELFF.

The V gene is TRBV7-9, the J gene TRBJ2-7; D remains ambiguous. The V end lost 2 bases, the J end lost 5 bases, and 19 bases lay between the germline ends. This CDR3 is 16 amino acids long. The germline gives CDR1 SEHNR, CDR2 FQNEAQ (reference sequence). CDR3 sequence reads: CASSLLRLGSYNEQYF. The DNA for the CDR3 is TGTGCCAGCAGCTTATTAAGGTTGGGCAGTTATAACGAGCAGTACTTC.

This rearrangement joins TRBV5-4 to TRBJ2-2; perhaps TRBD1 as D (5 bases). Per germline, CDR1 SGHNT and CDR2 YYREEE (reference sequence). With 2 bases removed from V and 8 bases from J, the gap between germline ends came to 16 bases. There are 15 residues in the CDR3. The CDR3 DNA reads as TGTGCCAGCAGCTTCGGACACAAAGGGGTTGGGGAGCTGTTTTTT. Its protein product is CASSFGHKGVGELFF.

The genes are TRBV6-2 or TRBV6-3 and TRBJ2-1, with a weak D call TRBD1 (5 bases). The CDR3 contains 15 residues. V lost 4 bases and J 9 bases, leaving 19 bases between the germline ends. From germline, CDR1 is MNHEY and CDR2 SVGEGT. CDR3 region: CASSSPRQGQGEQFF. The CDR3 bases are TGTGCCAGCAGTTCCCCGAGGCAGGGTCAGGGTGAGCAGTTCTTC.

The chain has TRBV11-2 and TRBJ1-1; D is unclear. V dropped 4 bases and J dropped 4 bases, with 7 bases sitting between them. Looked up from germline, CDR1 is SGHAT and CDR2 is FQNNGV. The CDR3 length is 12 residues. This chain's CDR3 is CASSSYGTEAFF. In DNA form, the CDR3 reads TGTGCCAGCAGCTCGTACGGCACTGAAGCTTTCTTT. Complete variable domain (other parts from reference TRBV11-2 and TRBJ1-1): EAGVAQSPRYKIIEKRQSVAFWCNPISGHATLYWYQQILGQGPKLLIQFQNNGVVDDSQLPKDRFSAERLKGVDSTLKIQPAKLEDSAVYLCASSSYGTEAFFGQGTRLTVV.

The chain links TRBV5-1 to TRBJ1-1; D not resolved. This CDR3 region has 14 residues. V lost 1 base, J lost 1 base, and 8 bases lay in between. Germline V gene lookup returns CDR1 SGHRS and CDR2 YFSETQ. CDR3 sequence reads: CASSLFPSNTEAFF. Written as DNA, the CDR3 is TGCGCCAGCAGCTTGTTCCCATCGAACACTGAAGCTTTCTTT.

The rearrangement links TRBV28 to TRBJ2-7; 14 positions match TRBD2. Unmatched junction bases numbered 7, after V lost 2 bases and J lost 1 base. The CDR3 covers 18 residues. Germline assignment: CDR1 MDHEN and CDR2 SYDVKM. CDR3 sequence: CASSLQGLAGVRSYEQYF. The CDR3 coding sequence is TGTGCCAGCAGTTTACAGGGACTAGCGGGAGTTAGGTCCTACGAGCAGTACTTC.

The rearrangement joins TRBV7-9 to TRBJ1-2, with a weak D call TRBD1 (5 bases). Trimming pared 1 base from V and 4 bases from J, leaving 16 bases between. Germline V CDR1 and CDR2: SEHNR, FQNEAQ (reference sequence). The CDR3 loop spans 16 amino acids. DNA of the CDR3: TGTGCCAGCAGCTTAGGGGGTCCGGGGGATGTCTATGGCTACACCTTC. Its translation: CASSLGGPGDVYGYTF. Looking up the rest from reference TRBV7-9 and TRBJ1-2 gives the full variable domain: DTGVSQNPRHKITKRGQNVTFRCDPISEHNRLYWYRQTLGQGPEFLTYFQNEAQLEKSRLLSDRFSAERPKGSFSTLEIQRTEQGDSAMYLCASSLGGPGDVYGYTFGSGTRLTVV.

The chain combines TRBV11-2 with TRBJ2-7; TRBD2 agrees at 10 bases. CDR1 and CDR2 from the germline V gene are SGHAT and FQNNGV. CDR3 length equals 15 residues. V was pared by 5 bases and J by 2 bases, with 6 bases of the junction left unmatched. The CDR3 bases are TGTGCCAGCAGCGTAGCAGGGACTAGCGCCTACGAGCAGTACTTC. Amino acids: CASSVAGTSAYEQYF.

The chain links TRBV4-3 to TRBJ2-1; 7 bases agree with TRBD1. The CDR3 runs to 15 residues. The ends lost 1 base at V and 3 bases at J; junction bases unmatched: 3. Germline CDR1 LGHNA, CDR2 YSLEER. The chain's CDR3 is CASSQAWTGYNEQFF. CDR3 bases: TGCGCCAGCAGCCAAGCGTGGACAGGCTACAATGAGCAGTTCTTC.

This chain connects TRBV28 to TRBJ2-7, with D unresolved. From germline, CDR1 is MDHEN and CDR2 SYDVKM. The V end was cut by 5 bases, the J end by 7 bases, with 15 bases between. The CDR3 has 13 residues. The CDR3 spells CASSPLMRSEQYF. The CDR3, as DNA: TGTGCCAGCAGTCCACTCATGAGGAGTGAGCAGTACTTC.

This clone was observed once. The J gene is TRBJ2-7, the V gene TRBV4-2; 7 nucleotides line up with TRBD2. This CDR3 region has 14 residues. The germline V gene encodes CDR1 LGHNA and CDR2 YNFKEQ. J lost 7 bases, V lost 5 bases, and 11 bases had no gene match. DNA for the CDR3: TGTGCCAGCAGCTATACCGGGGCCGGGAGGGAGCAGTACTTC. Amino acid sequence: CASSYTGAGREQYF.